These T cell receptor beta chains were read from a single sample in a study of shared clonotypes between healthy human individuals. Here immunoSEQ multiplex PCR was the method, and the copy in TCRdb shows in-frame clones only, minus some. In the table there are 730,000 or so clones, about 78% of which are singletons. The sample taken for sequencing was memory CD4+ T cells sorted from blood. These receptors were obtained from a young woman in good health. The CDR3 runs from the conserved cysteine through the conserved F or W. D genes are given only for firm matches. Clone size appears in some rows only: once, few, many, or a class for an expanded clone.

D,V,J,size,CDR3,DNA
-,TRBV9,TRBJ2-7,-,CASSVGYRSSSYEQYF,TGTGCCAGCAGCGTAGGGTACAGATCAAGCTCCTACGAGCAGTACTTC
TRBD1,TRBV5-5,TRBJ2-7,once,CASSLGRLRWGQDYEQYF,TGTGCCAGCAGCTTGGGCAGATTAAGGTGGGGACAGGACTACGAGCAGTACTTC
TRBD1,TRBV6-1,TRBJ1-2,-,CASSEANRGRGGYTF,TGTGCCAGCAGTGAAGCAAATAGGGGGCGAGGTGGCTACACCTTC
-,TRBV27,TRBJ2-1,-,CASSLAGHRSYNEQFF,TGTGCCAGCAGTTTAGCAGGACATCGCTCCTACAATGAGCAGTTCTTC
TRBD2,TRBV29-1,TRBJ2-1,-,CSAQRREHHNEQFF,TGCAGCGCCCAGAGGCGGGAGCACCACAATGAGCAGTTCTTC
-,TRBV29-1,TRBJ2-3,-,CSVVLGAVGTDTQYF,TGCAGCGTTGTCTTAGGGGCAGTGGGCACAGATACGCAGTATTTT
TRBD1,TRBV14,TRBJ1-1,-,CASSQKTGLIAEAFF,TGTGCCAGCAGCCAAAAGACAGGGCTGATCGCTGAAGCTTTCTTT
TRBD1,TRBV2,TRBJ2-6,-,CASSSLTGAGANVLTF,TGTGCCAGCAGCTCCCTCACAGGGGCTGGGGCCAACGTCCTGACTTTC
-,TRBV27,TRBJ1-2,few,CASSQKSNYGYTF,TGTGCCAGCAGTCAAAAGAGCAACTATGGCTACACCTTC
TRBD1,TRBV27,TRBJ1-5,few,CASSLTRGPANQPQHF,TGTGCCAGCAGTTTAACCAGGGGGCCGGCCAATCAGCCCCAGCATTTT
-,TRBV27,TRBJ2-7,few,CASRPTGSYEQYF,TGTGCCAGCAGGCCCACAGGGTCCTACGAGCAGTACTTC
-,TRBV2,TRBJ1-5,-,CASTGVGAGNQPQHF,TGTGCCAGCACCGGCGTAGGGGCAGGCAATCAGCCCCAGCATTTT
-,TRBV11-2,TRBJ2-3,-,CASSLARRGSTDTQYF,TGTGCCAGCAGCTTGGCTAGGCGGGGCTCCACGGATACGCAGTATTTT
TRBD1,TRBV18,TRBJ1-5,-,CASSLGQNSNQPQHF,TGTGCCAGCTCACTGGGACAGAATAGCAATCAGCCCCAGCATTTT
TRBD1,TRBV5-1,TRBJ1-1,once,CASSSVGTGSEAFF,TGCGCCAGCAGCTCTGTAGGGACAGGAAGTGAAGCTTTCTTT
TRBD2,TRBV4-1,TRBJ2-7,-,CASSRNLAGEYEQYF,TGCGCCAGCAGCCGAAACCTAGCGGGAGAGTACGAGCAGTACTTC